The sequence of this TCR beta chain was determined in a study of molecular identifiers for immune sequencing clone quantification. V lost 7 bases to trimming and J lost 3 bases, with 12 bases between them. The CDR3 consists of 13 residues. Germline loops: CDR1 LNHDA, CDR2 SQIVND (reference sequence). MiXCR, applied by TCRdb to the PCR reads, yields one record per CDR3 protein. This table has about 640,000 distinct CDR3 sequences, just under 20% appearing once. This clonotype was counted ten times or more. This receptor was obtained from a human donor in good health. Some libraries in this study had Jurkat cell RNA spiked in. The sequenced sample was naive CD8+ T cells from blood, with Jurkat cell RNA spiked in. Indicated subset: FACS-sorted CD8+CD4-CCR7+CD45RA+ naive T cells. The chain is built from TRBV19 and TRBJ1-1; D call uncertain. The CDR3 coding sequence is TGTGCCAGTACCAACACGGCGGACACTGAAGCTTTCTTT. Translating gives CASTNTADTEAFF.